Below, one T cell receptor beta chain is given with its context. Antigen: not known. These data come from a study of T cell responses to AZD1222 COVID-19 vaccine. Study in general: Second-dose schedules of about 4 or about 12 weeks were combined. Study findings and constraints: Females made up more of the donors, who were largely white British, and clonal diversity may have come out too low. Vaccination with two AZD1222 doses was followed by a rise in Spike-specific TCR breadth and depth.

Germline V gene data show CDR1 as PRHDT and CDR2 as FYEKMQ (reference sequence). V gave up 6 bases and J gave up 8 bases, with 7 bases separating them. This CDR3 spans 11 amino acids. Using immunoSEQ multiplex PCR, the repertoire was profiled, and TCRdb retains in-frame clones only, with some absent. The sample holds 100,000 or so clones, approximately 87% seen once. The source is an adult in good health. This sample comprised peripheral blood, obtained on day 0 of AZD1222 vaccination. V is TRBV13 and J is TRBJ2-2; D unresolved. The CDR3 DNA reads TGTGCCAGCAGTGTAATAGGGGAGCTGTTTTTT. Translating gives CASSVIGELFF.